This TCR beta chain was retrieved from a study of blood T cell repertoires in COVID-19 (dated by TCRdb to the early 2020s). Some background on the complete study: Samples from collaborators originated in the United States, Italy and Spain and spanned both the acute and convalescent phases of COVID-19. Where available, HLA class I and class II types were obtained from metadata supplied by the sample provider rather than from assay-based typing. Samples came from the ongoing ImmuneRACE study (first 160 participants) plus 1,254 subjects from 6 global collaborators. Deeply sampled blood TCRbeta repertoires from subjects exposed to, actively infected with, or recovered from COVID-19 were included in the dataset. The repertoires were released in a freely available public database meant as a resource for research on the immune response to SARS-CoV-2. The material from the prospective study consisted of cDNA or gDNA derived from T cells, B-cell-depleted T cells, or PBMCs. A de-identified subject ID, COVID-19 status, age in years and sex were almost always included in the sample metadata. Overall study outcomes, separate from this receptor: Clinical and demographic metadata were provided uncurated, with the amount varying by source and participant.

TCRbeta CDR3 regions were amplified from genomic DNA by means of the immunoSEQ Assay, a bias-controlled multiplex PCR. From the authors' description of their analysis: The number of nucleated cells in each sample was estimated from the amplification of reference gene primers within the assay. To quantify the absolute abundance of each unique TCRbeta CDR3 rearrangement, sequence reads were collapsed and filtered. For each sample, productive Simpson clonality was calculated by taking the square root of Simpson's diversity index across productive rearrangements. TCRdb retrieved this table from immuneACCESS and kept in-frame rearrangements only. Not all clones are present; in checked studies, unresolved V genes account for under half, and no reason is known for the remainder. The DNA gave D and trimming, while V, J and clone size come from that table. Counted in this sample were 250,000 to 300,000 clones; roughly 80% of them appeared once. The ten largest make up roughly 4.5% of the sample.

About this clone: It has no known antigen specificity. Qualities for individual bases were not recorded, and no much larger clone is one base off.

Compared with germline, V lacks 5 bases and J lacks 14 bases; bases without a gene match: 11. The CDR3 runs 13 residues from the cysteine to the phenylalanine. Only the CDR3 part of the read is kept: 39 bases, read in frame from the first base. Sequences MDHEN (CDR1) and SYDVKM (CDR2) are obtained from the germline V gene. Samples from volunteer blood donors who had recovered from COVID-19 were contributed by a second Seattle source. Each collaborating institution followed its own protocols to collect whole blood in K2EDTA tubes. For TCRbeta analysis, collaborators shipped samples in one of three forms: frozen whole blood, isolated PBMCs, or DNA extracted from either of those sample types.

The rearranged chain carries TRBV28 and TRBJ2-1; the central 8 bases match TRBD1. Material: peripheral blood. This receptor was identified in a man aged 60 to 75 who had recovered from COVID-19. The CDR3 region has the sequence CASSPPQGQGKFF. In nucleotide form, the sequence is TGTGCCAGCAGTCCCCCGCAAGGACAGGGAAAGTTCTTC.